A selection of T cell receptor beta chains follows, all from one sample in a study of regulatory T cells in long-lasting Graves disease. TCRdb reanalysed the multiplex PCR reads using MiXCR and keeps one entry per CDR3 protein. The table lists 250,000 or so distinct CDR3 sequences, 15% to 20% of them singletons, with less than 15% in the top ten. In addition, the sample was reused for a study of T cells in Graves' hyperthyroidism and ophthalmopathy.

The input for sequencing was peripheral blood mononuclear cells (PBMCs), taken at new diagnosis, from a patient treated with antithyroid drugs. These receptor sequences come from a woman under 40 with Graves disease. CDR3s leave out the opening cysteine and the closing phenylalanine or tryptophan. Each record gives: V gene, J gene, CDR3 protein.

TRBV27	TRBJ1-6	ASSIHRNRGNSPLH
TRBV7-6	TRBJ2-5	ASSFGGGVQETQY
TRBV7-2	TRBJ2-5	ASSFAGAETQY
TRBV7-2	TRBJ2-2	ASSLGTGDTGELF
TRBV12-3/TRBV12-4	.	ASSSRVGARVKDTQY
TRBV7-9	TRBJ2-7	ASSLVGGTYEQY
TRBV10-3	TRBJ1-5	ATGTENNQPQH
TRBV18	TRBJ2-1	ASSPLGQGYNEQF
TRBV6-2/TRBV6-3	TRBJ2-3	ASSYSASGGSRDTQY
TRBV5-1	TRBJ2-1	ASSLEGQVTNEQF
TRBV5-4	TRBJ1-5	ASTLWGGNQPQH
TRBV12-3/TRBV12-4	TRBJ1-3	ASSLVVDNQFSGNTIY
TRBV19	TRBJ1-1	ASSIGEKTGANTEAL
TRBV12-5	TRBJ2-5	ASGTGLNQETQY
TRBV20-1	TRBJ2-3	SAARDRVY
TRBV7-2	TRBJ2-5	ASSTGTSGRPGETQY
TRBV2	TRBJ2-5	ASQKGTGVGETQY
TRBV3-1	TRBJ2-5	ASSQDPRGRLQETQY
TRBV12-3/TRBV12-4	TRBJ1-1	ASSLSGPMNTEAF
TRBV6-2/TRBV6-3	TRBJ1-2	ASSVKGQPYGYT
TRBV12-5	TRBJ2-3	ASGGEGVSTDTQY
TRBV18	TRBJ1-1	ASSPPGQGARNTEAF
TRBV19	TRBJ1-1	ASSVPGTPTEAF
TRBV6-2/TRBV6-3	TRBJ1-5	ASRRKTGQGLNQPQH
TRBV6-1	TRBJ1-1	ASSGGQANTEAF
TRBV9	TRBJ1-4	ASSGGTASNEKLF
TRBV6-5	TRBJ2-1	ASSYGAGEYNEQF
TRBV18	TRBJ1-3	ASSSDRDSGNTIY
TRBV4-2	TRBJ1-4	ASSPGRAQGEKLF
TRBV5-5	TRBJ2-3	ASSRSGGVILDTQY
TRBV27	TRBJ1-2	ASSMTGGFGYT
TRBV7-2	TRBJ1-5	ASSPAGMRTNQPQH
TRBV9	TRBJ2-7	ASSVADAYYEQY
TRBV2	TRBJ2-1	ASSEPGNEQF
TRBV7-9	TRBJ2-2	AGSRQPSNTGELF
TRBV4-1	TRBJ1-1	ASSPGSENTEAF
TRBV12-5	TRBJ2-2	ASGYGGFTGELF
TRBV20-1	TRBJ2-7	SARQIRGASGAKSYEQY
TRBV20-1	TRBJ1-5	SAMGQVGNQPQH
TRBV6-5	TRBJ2-1	ASSSRTGGYNEQF
TRBV3-1	TRBJ1-2	ASSPRSYYGYT
TRBV3-1	TRBJ2-1	ASSLLGGGRNEQF
TRBV2	TRBJ1-1	ASRGGTGGSREAF
TRBV28	TRBJ1-4	ASRPSRISEKLF
TRBV10-3	TRBJ1-1	AISEGGINTEAF
TRBV7-3	TRBJ2-3	ASSLSGRIDTQY
TRBV29-1	TRBJ1-1	SVVGGAGNEAF